These 10 T cell receptor beta chains came from one sample sequenced in a study of shared clonotypes between healthy human individuals (dated by TCRdb to 2018 to 2020). The library was built by means of the immunoSEQ multiplex PCR assay. Imported from immuneACCESS, the table was reduced by TCRdb to in-frame sequences with V and J called. These copies leave out some clones; in studies compared against another copy, an unresolved V gene accounts for under half, and the cause of the remainder is not known. The sample yields nearly 1,000,000 clones; 76% were counted once. The ten biggest clones cover over 1.3% of the sample. The specimen was memory CD4+ T cells sorted from blood. Explained via the paper, the cell subset or site label denotes: CD45RA-negative fraction. All receptors derive from a man younger than 30 in good health.

The V gene is TRBV19, the J gene TRBJ2-5; 11 bases map to TRBD2. The CDR3 has 14 residues. The germline V gene has CDR1 LNHDA and CDR2 SQIVND (reference sequence). After removal of 6 bases from V and 3 bases from J, the junction contained 3 bases not matched to a gene. CDR3 in DNA: TGTGCCAGTAGGGGGGGACTAGCGGAAGAGACCCAGTACTTC. It translates to CASRGGLAEETQYF.

Here the CDR3 reads CASSESSHLGTGGSDTQYF. CDR3 nucleotide sequence: TGCGCCAGCAGTGAATCTTCCCACCTCGGGACAGGGGGATCAGATACGCAGTATTTT. The V and J genes are TRBV10-1 and TRBJ2-3; 11 positions agree with TRBD1. The CDR3 is made up of 19 amino acids. Losses at the gene ends were 3 bases for V and 4 bases for J; bases not matched to a gene: 15. The germline gives CDR1 WNHNN, CDR2 SYGVQD (reference sequence).

This chain connects TRBV5-1 to TRBJ1-4, with 7 nucleotides matching TRBD1. V gave up 4 bases and J gave up 3 bases; unmatched junction bases: 9. CDR3 length: 16 amino acids. The germline CDR1 and CDR2 sequences are SGHRS and YFSETQ. CDR3 DNA sequence: TGCGCCAGCAGCCCCCGCGCCGGGACAGCTAATGAAAAACTGTTTTTT. Its translation is CASSPRAGTANEKLFF.

J is TRBJ2-7 and V is TRBV29-1; 8 nucleotides match TRBD1. This CDR3 has 13 amino acids. Germline V lookup: CDR1 SQVTM, CDR2 ANQGSEA. The V gene end was trimmed by 4 bases and the J gene end by 1 base; junction bases not matched to a gene: 3. The DNA of the CDR3 is TGCAGCGTTGGGGGACAGGTTTCCTACGAGCAGTACTTC. This translates into CSVGGQVSYEQYF.

This clone was seen only once. The chain employs TRBV11-2 and TRBJ1-1, with D possibly being TRBD1 (5 bases). The germline CDR1 and CDR2 sequences are SGHAT and FQNNGV. Between the trimmed V and J ends, which lost 5 bases and 8 bases, there was a span of 12 bases. The CDR3 is 12 residues long. The CDR3 is CASSRTGGEAFF. The CDR3 nucleotides are TGTGCCAGCAGCCGGACGGGGGGGGAAGCTTTCTTT.

This chain connects TRBV5-6 to TRBJ1-2, with unresolved D. The CDR3 extends over 15 amino acids. The germline V gene has CDR1 SGHDT and CDR2 YYEEEE. Trimming shortened V by 2 bases and J by 0 bases, and 11 bases separated the two germline ends. The CDR3, as DNA: TGTGCCAGCAGCTTAGTCTTCCGGACTAACTATGGCTACACCTTC. It translates to CASSLVFRTNYGYTF.

V gene TRBV18 combines with J gene TRBJ1-3; 7 nucleotides agree with TRBD1. This CDR3 region has 16 residues. Germline V gene data show CDR1 as KGHSH and CDR2 as LQKENI. V was pared by 3 bases and J by 0 bases, with 5 bases of the junction left unmatched. The DNA of the CDR3 is TGTGCCAGCTCACCTGTACAGGGGAGCTCTGGAAACACCATATATTTT. Protein sequence: CASSPVQGSSGNTIYF.

The V and J genes are TRBV4-3 and TRBJ2-5; 9 bases are a match to TRBD2. The CDR3 is 17 amino acids. In germline, CDR1 is LGHNA, CDR2 YSLEER. The V segment lost 0 bases and the J segment 9 bases; nucleotides outside the gene matches: 14. CDR3 sequence (DNA): TGCGCCAGCAGCCAAGAAATTGCGGCTAGCGGGATTCGGCCCCAGTACTTC. Amino acid sequence: CASSQEIAASGIRPQYF.

This clone occurred once. This sequence joins TRBV5-4 and TRBJ2-3, with TRBD2 matching 7 bases. V was pared by 5 bases and J by 6 bases, with 12 bases of the junction left unmatched. The CDR3 is 15 amino acids. The germline V gene encodes CDR1 SGHNT and CDR2 YYREEE (reference sequence). The CDR3 spells CASRAGTTKGDTQYF. The CDR3 DNA is TGTGCCAGCAGGGCCGGGACTACCAAGGGGGATACGCAGTATTTT.

The chain uses TRBV12-5 and TRBJ2-5; 11 positions agree with TRBD1. The J segment lost 4 bases and the V segment lost 6 bases, leaving 10 bases of the junction unmatched. The CDR3 length is 16 residues. CDR1 is LGHNT, CDR2 FRNRAP, per germline. The chain's CDR3 is CASGLGTGGTGETQYF. The CDR3 nucleotides are TGTGCTAGTGGCCTAGGGACAGGGGGGACGGGAGAGACCCAGTACTTC.